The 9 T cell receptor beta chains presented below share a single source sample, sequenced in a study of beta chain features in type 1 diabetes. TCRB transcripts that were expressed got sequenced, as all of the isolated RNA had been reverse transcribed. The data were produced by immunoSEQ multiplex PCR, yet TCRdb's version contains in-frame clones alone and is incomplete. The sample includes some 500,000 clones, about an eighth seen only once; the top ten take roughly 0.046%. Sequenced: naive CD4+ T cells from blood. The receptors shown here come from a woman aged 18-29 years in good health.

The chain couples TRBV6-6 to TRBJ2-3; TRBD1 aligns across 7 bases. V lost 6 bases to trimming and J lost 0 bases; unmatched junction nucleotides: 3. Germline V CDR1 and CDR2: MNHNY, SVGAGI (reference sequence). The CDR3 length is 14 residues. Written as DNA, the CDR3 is TGTGCCAGCAGACAGGGGATTAGCACAGATACGCAGTATTTT. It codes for CASRQGISTDTQYF.

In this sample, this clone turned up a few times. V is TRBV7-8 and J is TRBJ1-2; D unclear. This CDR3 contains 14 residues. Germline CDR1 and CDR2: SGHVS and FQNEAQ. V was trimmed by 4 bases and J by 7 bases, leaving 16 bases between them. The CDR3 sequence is CASSSFATTGGYTF. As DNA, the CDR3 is TGTGCCAGCAGCTCGTTTGCGACCACGGGTGGCTACACCTTC. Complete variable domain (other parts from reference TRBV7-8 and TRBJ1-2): GAGVSQSPRYKVAKRGQDVALRCDPISGHVSLFWYQQALGQGPEFLTYFQNEAQLDKSGLPSDRFFAERPEGSVSTLKIQRTQQEDSAVYLCASSSFATTGGYTFGSGTRLTVV.

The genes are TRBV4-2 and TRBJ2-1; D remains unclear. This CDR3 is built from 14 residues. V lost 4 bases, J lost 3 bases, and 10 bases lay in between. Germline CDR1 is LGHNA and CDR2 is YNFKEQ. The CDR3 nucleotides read TGTGCCAGCAGCCTTAGTTGGATCTACAATGAGCAGTTCTTC. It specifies CASSLSWIYNEQFF.

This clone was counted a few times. The DNA of the CDR3 is TGTGCCAGCAGTTGGGGGGATTACACAGATACGCAGTATTTT. Protein product: CASSWGDYTDTQYF. V usage is TRBV6-5 and J usage is TRBJ2-3; maybe TRBD2 (6 bases). This CDR3 has 14 amino acids. From germline, CDR1 is MNHEY and CDR2 SVGAGI. Trimming removed 4 bases at V and 2 bases at J, with 10 bases between.

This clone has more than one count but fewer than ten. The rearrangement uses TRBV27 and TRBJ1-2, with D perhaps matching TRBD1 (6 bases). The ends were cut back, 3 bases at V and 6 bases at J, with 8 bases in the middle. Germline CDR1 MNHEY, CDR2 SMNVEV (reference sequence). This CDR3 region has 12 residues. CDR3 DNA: TGTGCCAGCAGTTTCAGGGGCCATGGCTACACCTTC. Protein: CASSFRGHGYTF.

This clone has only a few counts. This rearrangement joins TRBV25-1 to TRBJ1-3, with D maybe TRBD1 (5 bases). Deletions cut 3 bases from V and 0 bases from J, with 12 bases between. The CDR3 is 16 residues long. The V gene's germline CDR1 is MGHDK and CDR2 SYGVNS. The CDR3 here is CASSDSGLISGNTIYF. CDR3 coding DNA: TGTGCCAGCAGTGACTCGGGACTGATCTCTGGAAACACCATATATTTT.

DNA of the CDR3: TGCGCCAGCAGCCAAGTCCCCCCAGGGGGATCTGCAACTAATGAAAAACTGTTTTTT. Protein product: CASSQVPPGGSATNEKLFF. This chain uses TRBV4-3 with TRBJ1-4, with 7 bases matching TRBD1. Germline lookup yields CDR1 LGHNA and CDR2 YSLEER. The V segment lost 1 base and the J segment 0 bases; nucleotides outside the gene matches: 11. The CDR3 spans 19 residues.

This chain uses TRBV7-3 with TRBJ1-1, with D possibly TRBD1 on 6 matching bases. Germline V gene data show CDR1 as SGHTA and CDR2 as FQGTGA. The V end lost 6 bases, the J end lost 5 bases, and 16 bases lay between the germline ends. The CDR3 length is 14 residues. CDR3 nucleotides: TGTGCCAGCAGTCGGGGGCCCGACTTGACTGAAGCTTTCTTT. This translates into CASSRGPDLTEAFF.

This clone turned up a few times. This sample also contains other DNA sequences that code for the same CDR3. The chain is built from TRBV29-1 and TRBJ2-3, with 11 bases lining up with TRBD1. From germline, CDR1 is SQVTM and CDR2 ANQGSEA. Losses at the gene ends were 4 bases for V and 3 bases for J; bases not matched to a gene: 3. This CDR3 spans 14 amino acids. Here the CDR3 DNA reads TGCAGCGTTGCTGGGACAGGGGGGACAGATACGCAGTATTTT. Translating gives CSVAGTGGTDTQYF.